This T cell receptor (beta chain) emerged from a study of PD-L1 blockade in urothelial cancer. The wider study: Twenty-five of the 29 patients were men with bladder-origin urothelial cancer.

Specified time point: peripheral blood 6 weeks after treatment start. V lost 0 bases and J lost 10, with 16 bases in between. Germline V gene data show CDR1 as LGHNA and CDR2 as YNFKEQ. CDR3 size: 16 residues. Sequencing used immunoSEQ multiplex PCR; TCRdb keeps in-frame clones, though not all of them. The table lists some 110,000 clones, more than 85% of them singletons. The source was PBMCs, collected around atezolizumab (anti-PD-L1) treatment. The chain combines TRBV4-2 with TRBJ1-6; D may be TRBD1 (5 bases). The clonotype comes from a man aged 55 to 70 with urothelial cancer. The CDR3 sequence is CASSQEAGTAPSPLHF. CDR3 in DNA: TGTGCCAGCAGCCAAGAGGCGGGGACTGCCCCATCACCCCTCCACTTT.